This is a list of T cell receptor beta chains from one sample in a study of radiotherapy plus CTLA-4 blockade in lung cancer. TCRdb's table, derived via immunoSEQ multiplex PCR, lists solely in-frame clones and lacks some. The repertoire includes roughly 98,000 clones, around four fifths of them detected once, and about 14% sits in the top ten. The source material was peripheral blood, sampled from a patient treated with radiotherapy plus ipilimumab. The receptor source for this set is a human donor with non-small cell lung cancer that progressed on radiotherapy plus ipilimumab. Both conserved end residues are part of each CDR3. The order of the fields is V gene, J gene, CDR3 protein.

V: TRBV10-3
J: TRBJ1-1
CDR3: CAISEEGNTEAFF

V: TRBV6-5
J: TRBJ1-5
CDR3: CASSSGRPDNQPQHF

V: TRBV6-1
J: TRBJ1-2
CDR3: CASSENRARLGGYTF

V: TRBV7-9
J: TRBJ1-2
CDR3: CASSLGPQGWFRGYTF

V: TRBV5-5
J: TRBJ2-4
CDR3: CASSLANIQAVRNIQYF

V: TRBV9
J: TRBJ2-1
CDR3: CASSVDGRGSYNEQFF

V: TRBV30
J: TRBJ2-6
CDR3: CAWSVGRANVLTF

V: TRBV11-3
J: TRBJ2-7
CDR3: CASSPTSAYEQYF

V: TRBV2
J: .
CDR3: CASAPGLAIDEQYF

V: TRBV16
J: TRBJ1-3
CDR3: CASSQSPGGGNTIYF

V: TRBV7-6
J: TRBJ2-5
CDR3: CASSLGQFSQETQYF

V: TRBV11-2
J: TRBJ2-2
CDR3: CASSPQTGLDTGELFF

V: TRBV6-5
J: TRBJ1-1
CDR3: CASSPRAGGRAFF

V: TRBV7-2
J: TRBJ1-1
CDR3: CASSFLRDRGRTEAFF

V: TRBV29-1
J: TRBJ1-1
CDR3: CSFGTGGGTEAFF

V: TRBV14
J: TRBJ2-7
CDR3: CASSPRGASGEQYF

V: TRBV4-2
J: TRBJ1-2
CDR3: CASSQEGTAANYGYTF

V: TRBV13
J: TRBJ2-2
CDR3: CASSRDRGGTGELFF

V: TRBV14
J: TRBJ1-2
CDR3: CASSQDGYGYTF